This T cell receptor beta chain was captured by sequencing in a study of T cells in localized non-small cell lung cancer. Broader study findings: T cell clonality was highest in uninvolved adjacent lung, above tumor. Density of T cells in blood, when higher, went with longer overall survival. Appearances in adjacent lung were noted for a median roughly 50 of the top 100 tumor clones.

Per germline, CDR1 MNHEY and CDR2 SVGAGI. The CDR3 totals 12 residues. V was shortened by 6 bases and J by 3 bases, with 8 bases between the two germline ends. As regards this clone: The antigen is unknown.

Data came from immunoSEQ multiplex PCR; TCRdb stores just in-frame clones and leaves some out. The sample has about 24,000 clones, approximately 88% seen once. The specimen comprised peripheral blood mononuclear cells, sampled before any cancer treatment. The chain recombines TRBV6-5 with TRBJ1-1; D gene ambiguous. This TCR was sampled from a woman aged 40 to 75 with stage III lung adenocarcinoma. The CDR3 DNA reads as TGTGCCAGCAGCCCCGGGCACACTGAAGCTTTCTTT. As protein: CASSPGHTEAFF.